This TCR beta chain was sequenced for a study of cytomegalovirus exposure and HLA in healthy donors. 13 Jbeta primers and 60 Vbeta primers were used for the PCR. Sequencing used immunoSEQ multiplex PCR; TCRdb keeps in-frame clones, though not all of them. Here the sample spans 75,000 to 80,000 clones, around 80% being singletons. V lost 6 bases to trimming and J lost 13 bases, with 22 bases between them. The CDR3 covers 14 residues. Germline V gene lookup returns CDR1 MNHEY and CDR2 SMNVEV (reference sequence). This sequence was found in a male donor in good health and CMV-seronegative. The chain has TRBV27 and TRBJ2-1; D unclear. Sequenced: PBMCs. The CDR3 reads CASSPTLFYTQQFF. CDR3 nucleotides: TGTGCCAGCAGCCCAACCTTATTTTACACGCAACAGTTCTTC.